A selection of T cell receptor beta chains follows, all from one sample in a study of T cells after posttransplantation cyclophosphamide. Sequencing used immunoSEQ multiplex PCR; TCRdb keeps in-frame clones, though not all of them. The sample shows approximately 1,100 clones, none of them appearing just once. The specimen was PBMCs, collected 84 days after allogeneic stem cell transplant with posttransplant cyclophosphamide. Receptors were obtained from a male patient younger than 45 who received an allogeneic stem cell transplant from a related donor, was CMV-positive, and had no GVHD. Certain T cells may be donor cells from the graft. CDR3s include the opening cysteine and the closing phenylalanine or tryptophan. The D gene is left open where the match is weak. Clone size is given for some rows only: seen once, a few or many times, or a class if the clone is expanded.

v_gene	abundance	j_gene	d_gene	CDR3aa	CDR3nt
TRBV10-3	large	TRBJ2-7	-	CASHGNQGPVRHEQYF	TGTGCCAGTCATGGGAACCAGGGTCCCGTACGGCACGAGCAGTACTTC
TRBV11-3	many	TRBJ2-1	-	CASSPSAGTSYNEQFF	TGTGCCAGCAGCCCCTCTGCGGGAACCTCCTACAATGAGCAGTTCTTC
TRBV7-9	medium-sized	TRBJ2-7	-	CASSLAVTYEQYF	TGTGCCAGCTCTTTAGCGGTAACCTACGAGCAGTACTTC
TRBV7-3	many	TRBJ2-2	TRBD2	CASSSSLGGRPGTGELFF	TGTGCCAGCAGCTCCTCCCTAGGCGGGAGGCCGGGGACCGGGGAGCTGTTTTTT
TRBV7-2	medium-sized	TRBJ2-1	-	CASSKGRGRAGGNEQFF	TGTGCCAGCAGCAAAGGACGGGGACGGGCCGGGGGCAATGAGCAGTTCTTC
TRBV7-2	few	TRBJ2-7	-	CASSLDSPIGTTLHEQYF	TGTGCCAGCAGCTTAGATAGCCCGATCGGGACAACACTACACGAGCAGTACTTC
TRBV4-2	medium-sized	TRBJ2-2	TRBD2	CASSQGLAPGELFF	TGTGCCAGCAGCCAAGGACTAGCCCCCGGGGAGCTGTTTTTT
TRBV12-3/TRBV12-4	medium-sized	TRBJ1-2	-	CASTPTGFRYGYTF	TGTGCCAGCACCCCGACAGGATTTAGATATGGCTACACCTTC
TRBV18	medium-sized	TRBJ1-1	-	CASSPWGGGFTEAFF	TGTGCCAGCTCACCATGGGGGGGAGGATTCACTGAAGCTTTCTTT
TRBV13	medium-sized	TRBJ2-3	-	CASSFDGFTDTQYF	TGTGCCAGCAGCTTCGACGGGTTCACAGATACGCAGTATTTT
TRBV7-9	many	TRBJ2-5	-	CASSPRGTQYF	TGTGCCAGCAGCCCGAGGGGGACCCAGTACTTC
TRBV18	medium-sized	TRBJ2-1	TRBD2	CASSPMGLAPASSYNEQFF	TGTGCCAGCTCACCTATGGGACTAGCCCCTGCCAGCTCCTACAATGAGCAGTTCTTC
TRBV28	many	TRBJ2-5	-	CASSFGSGETQYF	TGTGCCAGCAGTTTTGGGTCCGGGGAGACCCAGTACTTC
TRBV28	medium-sized	TRBJ2-2	TRBD2	CASSSLAGGTGELFF	TGTGCCAGCAGTTCCCTAGCGGGAGGGACCGGGGAGCTGTTTTTT
TRBV7-9	medium-sized	TRBJ2-2	-	CASSQNVGEKGGELFF	TGTGCCAGCAGCCAAAATGTCGGGGAGAAGGGCGGGGAGCTGTTTTTT
TRBV13	medium-sized	TRBJ1-3	TRBD1	CASSPPGGIGNTIYF	TGTGCCAGCAGCCCCCCAGGGGGAATTGGAAACACCATATATTTT
TRBV4-1	many	TRBJ2-3	TRBD2	CTSSQDQTYSGGAVTDTQYF	TGCACCAGCAGCCAAGACCAGACCTATAGCGGGGGGGCCGTCACAGATACGCAGTATTTT
TRBV2	medium-sized	TRBJ2-3	-	CAGPPSGFSDTQYF	TGTGCCGGGCCCCCAAGCGGGTTCTCAGATACGCAGTATTTT
TRBV25-1	medium-sized	TRBJ2-2	-	CASSEYESSPGELFF	TGTGCCAGCAGTGAATATGAGTCTAGCCCCGGGGAGCTGTTTTTT
TRBV6-1	medium-sized	TRBJ1-1	-	CASSEASGVHMDTEAFF	TGTGCCAGCAGTGAAGCGTCAGGGGTTCATATGGACACTGAAGCTTTCTTT
TRBV11-1	many	TRBJ2-5	TRBD2	CASSTSGREQETQYF	TGTGCCAGCAGCACTAGCGGGAGAGAACAAGAGACCCAGTACTTC
TRBV23-1	many	TRBJ2-3	TRBD2	CASSQWPGASGRQDTQYF	TGCGCCAGCAGTCAATGGCCCGGGGCTAGCGGGAGGCAGGATACGCAGTATTTT
TRBV4-1	large	TRBJ1-4	-	CASSRQATNEKLFF	TGCGCCAGCAGCCGGCAGGCAACTAATGAAAAACTGTTTTTT
TRBV5-1	many	TRBJ2-7	TRBD1	CASSYPDRPPYEQYF	TGCGCCAGCAGTTATCCGGACAGGCCGCCCTACGAGCAGTACTTC
TRBV7-6	medium-sized	TRBJ1-6	-	CASSLAFRGEESPLHF	TGTGCCAGCAGCTTAGCCTTCAGGGGAGAGGAATCACCCCTCCACTTT
TRBV7-2	medium-sized	TRBJ2-5	TRBD2	CASSPGLAAETQYF	TGTGCCAGCAGCCCGGGACTAGCGGCCGAGACCCAGTACTTC
TRBV15	medium-sized	TRBJ2-1	TRBD1	CATSMATGNNNEQFF	TGTGCCACCAGCATGGCGACAGGGAATAACAATGAGCAGTTCTTC
TRBV11-2	medium-sized	TRBJ1-4	TRBD1	CASSHDRVAGNEKLFF	TGTGCCAGCAGCCATGACAGGGTGGCGGGTAATGAAAAACTGTTTTTT
TRBV7-2	medium-sized	TRBJ2-3	TRBD2	CASSVTGTRGSPDTQYF	TGTGCCAGCAGCGTTACCGGGACTAGGGGAAGCCCAGATACGCAGTATTTT
TRBV6-5	many	TRBJ2-2	-	CATFSSRGTGELFF	TGTGCCACCTTCTCCAGCCGGGGGACCGGGGAGCTGTTTTTT
TRBV27	-	TRBJ2-7	TRBD1	CAGSLEPRGRLGNEQYF	TGTGCCGGCAGTTTAGAACCCAGGGGGCGCCTAGGTAACGAGCAGTACTTC
TRBV12-3/TRBV12-4	medium-sized	TRBJ2-1	-	CASSPPYNEQFF	TGTGCCAGCAGCCCCCCGTACAATGAGCAGTTCTTC
TRBV7-9	medium-sized	TRBJ2-3	-	CASSSRGQSDTQYF	TGTGCCAGCAGTTCACGAGGCCAGTCAGATACGCAGTATTTT
TRBV9	many	TRBJ2-3	TRBD1	CASSASGTGHSDTQYF	TGTGCCAGCAGCGCCTCCGGGACAGGGCACTCAGATACGCAGTATTTT
TRBV5-1	medium-sized	TRBJ2-7	-	CASRLGLGSYEQYF	TGCGCCAGCAGACTCGGACTGGGTTCCTACGAGCAGTACTTC
TRBV14	medium-sized	TRBJ2-2	TRBD2	CASSQGGTSANTGELFF	TGTGCCAGCAGCCAAGGTGGGACTAGCGCGAACACCGGGGAGCTGTTTTTT
TRBV2	medium-sized	TRBJ2-1	TRBD1	CASSDTGTGRNEQFF	TGTGCCAGCAGTGATACCGGGACAGGGAGAAATGAGCAGTTCTTC
TRBV11-2	-	TRBJ2-5	-	CASSLVLAAEQETQYF	TGTGCCAGCAGCTTGGTTTTAGCGGCGGAACAAGAGACCCAGTACTTC
TRBV6-5	medium-sized	TRBJ1-4	-	CASGGNTHNEKLFF	TGTGCCAGCGGCGGGAACACTCATAATGAAAAACTGTTTTTT
TRBV19	hyperexpanded	TRBJ2-7	-	CASTPRQELWHEQYF	TGTGCCAGTACCCCCAGACAGGAACTTTGGCACGAGCAGTACTTC
TRBV6-1	medium-sized	TRBJ1-1	-	CASSERQFNTEAFF	TGTGCCAGCAGTGAAAGGCAGTTTAACACTGAAGCTTTCTTT
TRBV7-6	many	TRBJ2-3	TRBD2	CASSSLIGTSGSRTDTQYF	TGTGCCAGCAGCTCTCTCATTGGGACTAGCGGGAGTCGCACAGATACGCAGTATTTT
TRBV7-9	medium-sized	TRBJ1-1	-	CASSRRQTLGTEAFF	TGTGCCAGCAGCCGCCGGCAGACTCTTGGCACTGAAGCTTTCTTT
TRBV6-5	medium-sized	TRBJ2-7	-	CASRRTSYEQYF	TGTGCCAGCCGCAGGACTTCCTACGAGCAGTACTTC
TRBV12-3/TRBV12-4	many	TRBJ2-3	TRBD1	CASSFGTGVLTDTQYF	TGTGCCAGCAGTTTTGGGACAGGGGTCCTGACAGATACGCAGTATTTT
TRBV13	medium-sized	TRBJ2-1	-	CASSLSGEQFF	TGTGCCAGCAGTTTATCGGGTGAGCAGTTCTTC
TRBV6-2/TRBV6-3	medium-sized	TRBJ2-1	TRBD2	CASSYVAGVYYNEQFF	TGTGCCAGCAGTTACGTAGCGGGGGTTTACTACAATGAGCAGTTCTTC
TRBV2	medium-sized	TRBJ1-4	TRBD1	CASSGRDRVMNEKLFF	TGTGCCAGCAGTGGCCGGGACAGGGTGATGAATGAAAAACTGTTTTTT
TRBV18	medium-sized	TRBJ2-3	-	CASSPGTIDTDTQYF	TGTGCCAGCTCACCAGGGACAATAGACACAGATACGCAGTATTTT
TRBV7-9	medium-sized	TRBJ1-2	TRBD1	CASSLGQNFYGYTF	TGTGCCAGCAGTCTGGGACAGAACTTCTATGGCTACACCTTC
TRBV5-1	medium-sized	TRBJ1-2	TRBD1	CASSLAWGTGGGYTF	TGCGCCAGCAGCTTGGCCTGGGGGACAGGCGGGGGCTACACCTTC